These 2 T cell receptor beta chains were sequenced from one sample in a study of molecular identifiers for immune sequencing clone quantification. One entry per CDR3 protein results from TCRdb running MiXCR on the PCR reads. The table lists some 100,000 distinct CDR3 sequences, approximately 40% of them singletons. Sequenced sample: naive CD8+ T cells from blood, with Jurkat cell RNA spiked in. Subset of the sample: FACS-sorted CD8+CD4-CCR7+CD45RA+ naive T cells. These TCRs come from a human donor in good health. Some libraries in this study had Jurkat cell RNA spiked in.

This clonotype was recorded at least ten times. This sequence joins TRBV6-5 and TRBJ1-5, with 9 bases identical to TRBD1. The germline V gene has CDR1 MNHEY and CDR2 SVGAGI. The CDR3 has 14 amino acids. Trimming at V came to 6 bases and at J to 6 bases, leaving 6 bases not matched to a gene. Here the CDR3 reads CASSRTGDGQPQHF. CDR3 bases: TGTGCCAGCAGCCGGACAGGGGACGGTCAGCCCCAGCATTTT.

With respect to this clonotype: This may arise from a read error, as a much more abundant clone is one base away. The chain has TRBV7-9 and TRBJ1-2, with unresolved D. The germline V and J ends were trimmed by 2 bases and 13 bases, with 8 bases remaining between them. The V gene's germline CDR1 is SEHNR and CDR2 FQNEAQ (reference sequence). This CDR3 has 10 residues. CDR3 nucleotide sequence: TGTGCCAGCAGCTTACAAAGCTGCACCTTC. Protein: CASSLQSCTF.